This T cell receptor beta chain was identified in a study of chemoradiotherapy in HPV16-positive cancers. Notes on the study in general: Non-HPV-specific T cells did not expand in tumors during treatment, whereas candidate HPV-specific clones and E7-related motifs did.

The method was immunoSEQ multiplex PCR; TCRdb's version includes in-frame clones alone and lacks a portion of them. Of 15,000 to 20,000 clones detected, about 74% appear once; the ten largest clones hold under 8.5%. Germline assignment: CDR1 MDHEN and CDR2 SYDVKM. Trimming took off 8 bases at V and 6 bases at J, with 19 bases between the two ends. The CDR3 is 14 amino acids. Notes on this clone: Its antigen is unknown.

This chain links TRBV28 with TRBJ2-5; a possible D gene is TRBD1 (7 bases). This clonotype was obtained from a human donor with HPV-associated anogenital cancer. The starting material was tumor tissue, obtained from a patient who underwent chemoradiotherapy. The CDR3 loop is CASSPNPGGKTQYF. The DNA of the CDR3 is TGTGCCAGCTCTCCGAACCCAGGGGGGAAGACCCAGTACTTC.